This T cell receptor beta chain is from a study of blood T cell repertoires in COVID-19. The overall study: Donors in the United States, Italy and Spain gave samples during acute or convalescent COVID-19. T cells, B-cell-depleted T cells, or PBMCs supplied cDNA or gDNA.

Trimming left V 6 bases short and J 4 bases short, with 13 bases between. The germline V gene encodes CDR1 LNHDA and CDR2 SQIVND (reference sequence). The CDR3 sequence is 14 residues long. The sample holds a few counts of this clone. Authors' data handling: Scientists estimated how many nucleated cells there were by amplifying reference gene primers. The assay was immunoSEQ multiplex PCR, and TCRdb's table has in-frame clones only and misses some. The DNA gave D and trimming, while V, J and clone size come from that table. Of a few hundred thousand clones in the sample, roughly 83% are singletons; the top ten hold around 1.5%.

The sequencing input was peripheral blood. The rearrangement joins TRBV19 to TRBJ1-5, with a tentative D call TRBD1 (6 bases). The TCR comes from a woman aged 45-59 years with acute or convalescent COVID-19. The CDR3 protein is CASRRTAINQPQHF. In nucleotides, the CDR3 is TGTGCCAGTAGACGGACAGCGATAAATCAGCCCCAGCATTTT.